The 26 T cell receptor beta chains below were found in one sample sequenced in a study of monozygotic twins with inflammatory bowel disease. For each CDR3 protein, TCRdb gives one entry from its re-call of the 5' RACE reads, without DNA. The specimen's table records over 100,000 distinct CDR3 sequences. What was sequenced was blood. These receptors were collected from a human donor with ulcerative colitis or Crohn's disease, or a healthy co-twin of an affected twin (not recorded which).

The chain recombines TRBV27 with TRBJ1-1; lacking DNA, the TRBD1 call made by TCRdb goes unchecked. CDR3 length: 13 amino acids. From germline, CDR1 is MNHEY and CDR2 SMNVEV (reference sequence). The CDR3 is CASSRDTGFEAFF.

The chain links TRBV7-2 to TRBJ2-5; TCRdb reports TRBD1, a call that lacks DNA to check it against. The germline V gene has CDR1 SGHTA and CDR2 FQGNSA. This CDR3 is 14 amino acids long. CDR3 sequence: CASSPWDRGTETDF.

This chain uses TRBV20-1 with TRBJ2-1; the D call from TCRdb, TRBD2, cannot be confirmed without DNA. This CDR3 contains 16 residues. Germline V gives CDR1 DFQATT, CDR2 SNEGSKA (reference sequence). This CDR3 reads CSARARWGASFDEQFF.

This CDR3 is CASSPLGGVAADTQYF. The V call is TRBV18, the J call TRBJ2-3; TCRdb selects TRBD2, and the lack of DNA leaves this call unchecked. This CDR3 has 16 residues. CDR1 and CDR2 (germline): KGHSH, LQKENI.

This chain joins TRBV12-3 or TRBV12-4 and TRBJ2-7; absent DNA, TCRdb's TRBD2 call cannot be checked. CDR3 length: 16 amino acids. The CDR3 is CASSWLSRGDSYEQYF.

The CDR3 is CASSYSRDKIADTQYF. The V and J genes are TRBV28 and TRBJ2-3; TCRdb selects TRBD2, and the lack of DNA leaves this call unchecked. The CDR3 covers 16 residues. The germline CDR1 and CDR2 sequences are MDHEN and SYDVKM.

The genes are TRBV9 and TRBJ1-4; TCRdb's D gene call, TRBD1, goes unchecked for lack of DNA. This CDR3 is 15 amino acids long. The germline CDR1 and CDR2 sequences are SGDLS and YYNGEE. CDR3 residues: CASSVRGAVGEKLFF.

The chain uses TRBV6-1 and TRBJ2-1. The CDR3 spans 18 residues. Germline V gene lookup returns CDR1 MNHNS and CDR2 SASEGT. The CDR3: CASSQLRSGKSSYNEQFF.

The V gene is TRBV28, the J gene TRBJ1-1; TCRdb's D call, TRBD1, is unchecked because there is no DNA. The CDR3 is made up of 16 amino acids. Germline CDR1 is MDHEN and CDR2 is SYDVKM. The chain's CDR3 is CASSSGQGRMNTEAFF.

This sequence joins TRBV5-1 and TRBJ2-1; the D gene TCRdb calls, TRBD1, cannot be checked with no DNA. CDR3 length: 16 amino acids. CDR1 and CDR2 (germline): SGHRS, YFSETQ. The CDR3 loop is CASSLDRAGGYNEQFF.

The V gene is TRBV5-1, the J gene TRBJ2-7; TCRdb outputs TRBD1, but without DNA this stays unchecked. The CDR3 is 16 residues long. The germline V gene encodes CDR1 SGHRS and CDR2 YFSETQ. The CDR3 loop reads CASSPVPGQGDYEQYF. Variable domain in full (rest from reference TRBV5-1 and TRBJ2-7): KAGVTQTPRYLIKTRGQQVTLSCSPISGHRSVSWYQQTPGQGLQFLFEYFSETQRNKGNFPGRFSGRQFSNSRSEMNVSTLELGDSALYLCASSPVPGQGDYEQYFGPGTRLTVT.

The genes are TRBV20-1 and TRBJ2-1; the D gene TCRdb calls, TRBD1, cannot be checked with no DNA. The germline V gene encodes CDR1 DFQATT and CDR2 SNEGSKA (reference sequence). The CDR3 extends over 13 amino acids. The CDR3 loop reads CSAGGPVRNEQFF.

CDR3 region: CASSLVGGGMNTEAFF. This chain connects TRBV12-3 or TRBV12-4 to TRBJ1-1. The length of the CDR3 is 16 residues.

This chain joins TRBV7-9 and TRBJ1-6. CDR3 length equals 14 residues. The germline V gene has CDR1 SEHNR and CDR2 FQNEAQ (reference sequence). This chain's CDR3 is CASSLGGSNSPLHF.

The chain has TRBV29-1 and TRBJ2-1; TCRdb calls TRBD2, which cannot be checked without DNA. The CDR3 loop spans 16 amino acids. The germline V gene has CDR1 SQVTM and CDR2 ANQGSEA. The CDR3 region is CSVEATVGGPLNEQFF.

V usage is TRBV12-3 or TRBV12-4 and J usage is TRBJ2-3; TCRdb returns TRBD1, unconfirmable since there is no DNA. The CDR3 length is 15 residues. The CDR3: CASSLFGQYSDTQYF.

The chain combines TRBV20-1 with TRBJ1-5; the TCRdb call, TRBD1, lacks DNA for checking. The CDR3 consists of 14 residues. Per the germline V gene, CDR1 is DFQATT and CDR2 is SNEGSKA (reference sequence). CDR3 sequence: CSASATGPNQPQHF.

The J gene is TRBJ2-3, the V gene TRBV20-1; TCRdb reports TRBD2, a call that lacks DNA to check it against. The germline V gene has CDR1 DFQATT and CDR2 SNEGSKA (reference sequence). This CDR3 has 15 residues. The CDR3 is CSARAPHHWTDTQYF.

The chain has TRBV19 and TRBJ1-5; TCRdb picks TRBD1, but there is no DNA to check that call. CDR1 is LNHDA, CDR2 SQIVND, per germline (reference sequence). There are 14 residues in the CDR3. This CDR3 is CASSIVQGNQPQHF.

The chain links TRBV5-4 to TRBJ2-5. Germline V CDR1 and CDR2: SGHNT, YYREEE (reference sequence). The CDR3 covers 12 residues. This chain's CDR3 is CASSVTQETQYF. The whole variable domain, filled in from reference TRBV5-4 and TRBJ2-5, reads ETGVTQSPTHLIKTRGQQVTLRCSSQSGHNTVSWYQQALGQGPQFIFQYYREEENGRGNFPPRFSGLQFPNYSSELNVNALELDDSALYLCASSVTQETQYFGPGTRLLVL.

This rearrangement joins TRBV27 to TRBJ1-5; TCRdb calls TRBD1, which cannot be checked without DNA. This CDR3 comprises 17 residues. CDR1 is MNHEY and CDR2 is SMNVEV in the germline V gene (reference sequence). Here the CDR3 reads CASSLSRDGFSNQPQHF.

V is TRBV11-2 and J is TRBJ2-2. The length of the CDR3 is 13 residues. CDR1 and CDR2 (germline): SGHAT, FQNNGV. This CDR3 reads CASSLLRTGELFF.

The chain has TRBV7-2 and TRBJ1-1. The CDR3 length is 12 residues. Germline CDR1 SGHTA, CDR2 FQGNSA. CDR3 residues: CASSRLNTEAFF.

The rearrangement joins TRBV5-4 to TRBJ2-1. Germline CDR1 is SGHNT and CDR2 is YYREEE (reference sequence). The length of the CDR3 is 15 residues. CDR3: CASSLAGRPYNEQFF.

The J gene is TRBJ2-3, the V gene TRBV7-8; TCRdb returns TRBD2, unconfirmable since there is no DNA. Germline-derived CDR1 and CDR2 are SGHVS and FQNEAQ. This CDR3 comprises 14 residues. The CDR3 sequence is CASSLRVAGDTQYF.

V is TRBV3-1 and J is TRBJ1-5. Germline V lookup: CDR1 LGHDT, CDR2 YNNKEL (reference sequence). CDR3 size: 15 residues. CDR3 sequence: CASSQDTNSNQPQHF.